Below, 2 T cell receptor beta chains from the same sample are listed, as sequenced in a study of T cells after posttransplantation cyclophosphamide. TCRdb keeps only in-frame clones here, not all; method: immunoSEQ multiplex PCR. Reported are approximately 25,000 clones, none seen only once; the ten largest carry around 4.4%. The sample taken for sequencing was PBMCs. These receptors all stem from a woman between 50 and 59 years old in good health, CMV-negative, and a related stem cell transplant donor.

This clone was recorded many times. The chain has TRBV5-1 and TRBJ2-1, with a tentative D call TRBD2 (6 bases). The CDR3 has 16 amino acids. The V and J ends lost 6 bases and 3 bases respectively, with 19 bases between them. Germline lookup yields CDR1 SGHRS and CDR2 YFSETQ. CDR3 DNA sequence: TGCGCCAGCACCTTAAGAGCGGACTACCACTACAATGAGCAGTTCTTC. Translating it yields CASTLRADYHYNEQFF.

At least ten counts were recorded for this clone. CDR3 DNA: TGCAGCGTTGAAAATCCATACACGGGTGAAGCTTTCTTT. Protein: CSVENPYTGEAFF. This sequence joins TRBV29-1 and TRBJ1-1, with D hard to call. V was pared by 2 bases and J by 7 bases, with 14 bases between. The CDR3 loop spans 13 amino acids. CDR1 SQVTM and CDR2 ANQGSEA come from the germline V gene.